This T cell receptor (beta chain) is from a study of beta chain features in type 1 diabetes (dated by TCRdb to the late 2010s). Concerning the study at large: Patients and healthy donors did not differ in mean age, gender distribution, total cell number or subset yield. A total of 90 million to 130 million sorted cells were examined across all samples, and a strong correlation was observed between cell number per subset and RNA yield. Regulatory and stem cell-like memory subsets were obtained from only 8 patients and roughly 8 healthy donors, while naive and central memory subsets were obtained from all 28 donors. In the study, recently diagnosed type 1 diabetes patients and matched healthy donors were compared on the TCRB repertoires of their sorted circulating CD4+ T cell subsets.

The germline V gene provides CDR1 SQVTM and CDR2 ANQGSEA. The CDR3 spans 12 residues, from the cysteine through the phenylalanine. Just the 36-base CDR3 DNA is kept, in frame starting at base 1. The entire isolated RNA was reverse transcribed using the High Capacity cDNA Reverse Transcription Kit, and thus expressed TCRB transcripts were sequenced. Deep immunoSEQ sequencing was performed on naive, central memory and regulatory T cell samples, with an average of about 3.6 million total reads per sample. After sorted cells were lysed in RLT buffer, RNA was extracted with DNase-treated RNeasy Micro or Mini kits, with the choice depending on cell number. Each cell subset was processed on its own to prevent cross-contamination, while patient and healthy donor samples were processed together. The immunoSEQ multiplex PCR was used to amplify TCRB sequences from cDNA, generating 87-bp fragments that spanned the CDR3 region. The amplicons were sequenced using the Illumina HiSeq platform. In the paper's pipeline: PCR bias was corrected computationally using synthetic template baselines, and reads within Hamming distance 2 were collapsed, with unmergeable singletons discarded. Reads were aligned against IMGT to assign V, D and J genes, CDR3 length and insertions or deletions at six rearrangement sites. Within each subset, clonotype counts were normalized to sorted cell number, after which true diversity and Gini coefficients were computed with the tcR R package. The overlap coefficient, calculated on TCRB nucleotide sequences, was used to measure repertoire sharing. Out-of-frame TCRB sequences from naive cells were analyzed to stand in for the pre-selection repertoire. Drawn from immuneACCESS, this table holds only the in-frame rearrangements with V and J called that TCRdb kept. Clones are partly lost; checked studies trace under half to an unresolved V gene and leave the rest unexplained. The V and J calls and clone size are taken from that table; D and trimming were inferred from the DNA. This sample holds 150,000 or so clones; 63% were observed only once. The ten largest clones take up 0.08% to 0.095% of the sample.

Broad study findings and their caveats: HLA sub-analyses involved small numbers of individuals, so any influence of HLA type on TCRB rearrangement remained unresolved. In all four CD4+ subsets, TCRB CDR3 length was moderately but significantly shorter in type 1 diabetes patients. At VDJ recombination sites, type 1 diabetes patients had fewer insertions and more deleted nucleotides, which implies abnormalities in thymic rearrangement. Because cDNA was sequenced instead of genomic DNA, activated cells with high expression could be over-represented, although the groups did not differ in activation or CD3 levels. Naive, central memory and regulatory TCRB repertoires appeared to be more alike among patients than among healthy donors. Shorter templates might have been favored by PCR, but patient and control samples were amplified and corrected together, so both groups would have been affected equally by any skew.

Points on this clone: What antigen it recognizes has not been identified. The junction shows a germline mismatch at one end, possibly a read error.

From each donor, a single peripheral blood sample of 100 to 150 mL on average was drawn into heparinised tubes. A BD FACSAria II was used to sort naive, central memory, regulatory and stem cell-like memory CD4+ T cells with a panel that included CD45RO, CCR7, CD25, CD127, CD95 and CD27. Purity was above 95% for every sorted population. PBMCs were isolated right away by Lymphoprep density gradient centrifugation and were stained directly, without culture. To minimize batch effects, samples were stained and sorted in pairs, one healthy donor with one patient per experiment. The sequencing sample was made of naive CD4+ T cells from blood. The cell subset or site label for this specimen denotes: true naive CD4+ T cells. The receptor chain draws on TRBV29-1 and TRBJ1-2; the D gene is unclear. This TCR was sampled from a man aged 25-45 years with type 1 diabetes. The CDR3 sequence is CSVEVGNYGYTF. The sequenced DNA is TGCAGCGTGGAAGTAGGAAACTATGGCTACACCTTC.